Below, 32 T cell receptor beta chains from the same sample are listed, as sequenced in a study of regulatory T cells in long-lasting Graves disease. Time point given: newly diagnosed GD, antithyroid drugs for less than 3 months. TCR sequences were obtained from RNA taken from PBMCs. Arm-PCR with iRepertoire HTBI primers amplified the CDR3 regions for these TCR beta libraries. TCRdb reprocessed the multiplex PCR reads with MiXCR, giving one entry per CDR3 protein. In the table there are a few hundred thousand distinct CDR3 sequences, 14% of which are singletons. The same data also contributed to another study, on T cells in Graves' hyperthyroidism and ophthalmopathy.

The sequenced sample was peripheral blood mononuclear cells (PBMCs), obtained at new diagnosis, from a patient treated with antithyroid drugs. Receptors were obtained from a woman aged 45-65 years with Graves disease.

This clonotype has at least ten counts. The chain couples TRBV6-5 to TRBJ1-5, with a tentative D call TRBD1 (6 bases). This CDR3 spans 20 amino acids. Germline assignment: CDR1 MNHEY and CDR2 SVGAGI. Trimming pared 2 bases from V and 2 bases from J, leaving 25 bases between. CDR3 DNA sequence: TGTGCCAGCAGTTACAGCATTACATCGGGCAGGGGTGACGGCAATCAGCCCCAGCATTTT. Amino acids: CASSYSITSGRGDGNQPQHF.

In this sample, this clonotype turned up many times. This chain uses TRBV12-3 or TRBV12-4 with TRBJ1-4; perhaps TRBD1 as D (5 bases). This CDR3 spans 15 amino acids. V was shortened by 2 bases and J by 8 bases, with 15 bases between the two germline ends. Here the CDR3 reads CASSLYTGSKEKLFF. CDR3 coding DNA: TGTGCCAGCAGTTTATATACAGGATCCAAGGAAAAACTGTTTTTT.

The gene calls are TRBV3-1 and TRBJ2-2; 15 bases are shared with TRBD2. With V trimmed by 2 bases and J by 6 bases, 13 bases remained unmatched. CDR3 length: 20 amino acids. Germline V gene data show CDR1 as LGHDT and CDR2 as YNNKEL (reference sequence). CDR3 loop: CASSQQIGLAGGPRPGELFF. The CDR3 bases are TGTGCCAGCAGCCAACAGATTGGACTAGCGGGAGGGCCGAGGCCCGGGGAGCTGTTTTTT.

The chain carries TRBV18 and TRBJ1-4, with 7 bases lining up with TRBD1. Looked up from germline, CDR1 is KGHSH and CDR2 is LQKENI. The length of the CDR3 is 18 residues. V shed 3 bases and J 1 base; nucleotides not matched to a gene: 11. CDR3 bases: TGTGCCAGCTCACCTTCCGACAGGGAATATGAAACTAATGAAAAACTGTTTTTT. Protein product: CASSPSDREYETNEKLFF.

This clonotype was detected ten times or more. This sequence joins TRBV5-1 and TRBJ1-4; tentative D call: TRBD1 (5 bases). Germline-derived CDR1 and CDR2 are SGHRS and YFSETQ. This CDR3 has 15 residues. Trimming removed 1 base at V and 6 bases at J, with 13 bases between. CDR3: CASSLQGNRDEKLFF. DNA of the CDR3: TGCGCCAGCAGCTTGCAGGGCAACCGGGATGAAAAACTGTTTTTT.

This clonotype appeared many times. This chain links TRBV20-1 with TRBJ2-7; no clear D. Trimming pared 0 bases from V and 0 bases from J, leaving 9 bases between. The CDR3 length is 14 residues. CDR1 and CDR2 from the germline V gene are DFQATT and SNEGSKA (reference sequence). For the CDR3, the DNA is TGCAGTGCTAGAGATCGCGGCAGCTCCTACGAGCAGTACTTC. It specifies CSARDRGSSYEQYF.

This clonotype appeared many times. The chain is built from TRBV7-2 and TRBJ2-7; unclear D gene. The V gene lost 6 bases and the J gene lost 3 bases, with 9 bases spanning the gap. CDR1 SGHTA and CDR2 FQGNSA come from the germline V gene. This CDR3 has 12 amino acids. The CDR3 loop reads CASRSNLYEQYF. The CDR3 bases are TGTGCCAGCAGGTCCAACCTCTACGAGCAGTACTTC.

This clonotype has ten or more counts. The V and J genes are TRBV9 and TRBJ2-2; D may be TRBD2 (6 bases). Germline CDR1 and CDR2: SGDLS and YYNGEE. This CDR3 comprises 17 residues. Trimming removed 0 bases at V and 4 bases at J, with 16 bases between. The CDR3 bases are TGTGCCAGCAGCGTAGCCACTAGCCAGGGTTTCACCGGGGAGCTGTTTTTT. Protein sequence: CASSVATSQGFTGELFF.

This clonotype was picked up many times. The chain joins TRBV7-3 to TRBJ2-2; D might be TRBD1 or TRBD2, each matching 5 bases. Looked up from germline, CDR1 is SGHTA and CDR2 is FQGTGA. Trimming took 5 bases from V and 0 from J, leaving 13 bases between them. The CDR3 extends over 16 amino acids. The CDR3 DNA sequence: TGTGCCAGCAGCCCGTTGGGGGAACCGAACACCGGGGAGCTGTTTTTT. It codes for CASSPLGEPNTGELFF.

This clonotype was counted at least ten times. The CDR3 coding sequence is TGTGCCAGCAGCTTAGGACTTCGCACAGATACGCAGTATTTT. Translated, it gives CASSLGLRTDTQYF. The V gene is TRBV2, the J gene TRBJ2-3; D is perhaps TRBD2 (5 bases). There are 14 residues in the CDR3. V lost 6 bases and J lost 1, with 11 bases in between. Per germline, CDR1 SNHLY and CDR2 FYNNEI.

In nucleotides, the CDR3 is TGCAGTGCTAGAGTAACAGGGGCGTACTACGAGCAGTACTTC. It is translated as CSARVTGAYYEQYF. The V call is TRBV20-1, the J call TRBJ2-7; 7 bases align to TRBD1. J lost 3 bases, V lost 1 base, and 6 bases had no gene match. The CDR3 runs 14 residues. Germline lookup yields CDR1 DFQATT and CDR2 SNEGSKA (reference sequence).

This clonotype has just a few counts. The rearrangement links TRBV5-1 to TRBJ2-1; 9 positions agree with TRBD2. The CDR3 totals 15 residues. The V gene end was trimmed by 2 bases and the J gene end by 5 bases; junction bases not matched to a gene: 5. The germline V gene encodes CDR1 SGHRS and CDR2 YFSETQ. Here the CDR3 DNA reads TGCGCCAGCAGCTTTTGGACTAGCGCCAACAATGAGCAGTTCTTC. Translating it yields CASSFWTSANNEQFF.

The sample holds many counts of this clonotype. In DNA form, the CDR3 reads TGTGCCAGCAGTGGGGTCAGCTCTAATGAAAAACTGTTTTTT. Its translation: CASSGVSSNEKLFF. This chain uses TRBV2 with TRBJ1-4, with D unresolved. V was clipped by 4 bases and J by 3 bases, with 9 bases between them. The CDR3 has 14 residues. Germline loops: CDR1 SNHLY, CDR2 FYNNEI.

The V call is TRBV7-3, the J call TRBJ2-5; D is possibly TRBD1 (5 bases). The J call is in doubt because the DNA end fits TRBJ2-7 better. This CDR3 has 14 amino acids. CDR1 is SGHTA, CDR2 FQGTGA, per germline. CDR3 DNA: TGTGCCAGCAGCTTCTCCAGGGACTCCTACGAGCAGTACTTC. Encoded protein: CASSFSRDSYEQYF.

In its sample, this clonotype was seen many times. This sequence joins TRBV29-1 and TRBJ2-5; 7 positions match TRBD1. Per the germline V gene, CDR1 is SQVTM and CDR2 is ANQGSEA. The CDR3 spans 16 residues. V shed 3 bases, J shed 1 base, and the junction held 11 bases outside the gene matches. CDR3 nucleotides: TGCAGCGTTGAGGGACAGCTATCGACCTTCCAAGAGACCCAGTACTTC. Translated, it gives CSVEGQLSTFQETQYF.

This clonotype was seen at least ten times. The J gene is TRBJ2-1, the V gene TRBV6-1; 9 nucleotides match TRBD1. Germline CDR1 and CDR2: MNHNS and SASEGT. CDR3 length: 14 amino acids. The ends lost 6 bases at V and 6 bases at J; junction bases unmatched: 6. The CDR3 DNA reads TGTGCCAGCAGCGGACAGGGGACATTCAATGAGCAGTTCTTC. Amino acid sequence: CASSGQGTFNEQFF.

This clonotype was recorded at least ten times. The chain joins TRBV5-1 to TRBJ2-7; the D gene is possibly TRBD2 (5 bases). The V end lost 1 base, the J end lost 2 bases, and 10 bases lay between the germline ends. The germline V gene encodes CDR1 SGHRS and CDR2 YFSETQ. The CDR3 is 14 residues long. DNA of the CDR3: TGCGCCAGCAGCTTGAGAGGGCCCACCTACGAGCAGTACTTC. It encodes CASSLRGPTYEQYF.

This clonotype came up many times. This chain links TRBV28 with TRBJ2-1; no clear D gene. Trimming removed 2 bases from V and 8 bases from J, with 13 bases in between. Germline CDR1 is MDHEN and CDR2 is SYDVKM. The CDR3 has 14 amino acids. CDR3 protein: CASSLGFGRYEQFF. CDR3 DNA sequence: TGTGCCAGCAGTTTAGGTTTCGGTCGGTATGAGCAGTTCTTC.

About this clonotype itself: Being one base from a much bigger clone, this may be a read error. The rearrangement links TRBV5-5 to TRBJ2-4, with 10 bases lining up with TRBD2. CDR1 SGHKS and CDR2 YYEKEE come from the germline V gene (reference sequence). The CDR3 is 14 amino acids. DNA for the CDR3: TGTGCCAGCAGTTCCGGACTAGCGGAAAACATTGAGTACTTC. It yields the protein CASSSGLAENIEYF.

This clonotype was found many times. The chain couples TRBV7-9 to TRBJ1-2; no reliable D call. The CDR3 is made up of 16 amino acids. Germline lookup yields CDR1 SEHNR and CDR2 FQNEAQ (reference sequence). The V end was cut by 1 base, the J end by 4 bases, with 16 bases between. The CDR3 DNA is TGTGCCAGCAGCTTAGGGCTTGGCGACTTTGCCTATGGCTACACCTTC. Translating it yields CASSLGLGDFAYGYTF. The full variable domain, completed using reference TRBV7-9 and TRBJ1-2, is DTGVSQNPRHKITKRGQNVTFRCDPISEHNRLYWYRQTLGQGPEFLTYFQNEAQLEKSRLLSDRFSAERPKGSFSTLEIQRTEQGDSAMYLCASSLGLGDFAYGYTFGSGTRLTVV.

This clonotype has at least ten counts. The J gene is TRBJ2-7, the V gene TRBV7-8; 14 bases are a match to TRBD2. The CDR3 sequence is 20 residues long. Germline V gene sequence: CDR1 SGHVS, CDR2 FQNEAQ. V was clipped by 2 bases and J by 2 bases; unmatched bases: 14. The CDR3 loop reads CASSLFAAGLAGVGAYEQYF. CDR3 sequence (DNA): TGTGCCAGCAGCTTATTCGCCGCGGGACTAGCGGGAGTCGGGGCCTACGAGCAGTACTTC.

The table lists this clonotype with a few counts. The V and J genes are TRBV2 and TRBJ1-6, with D possibly TRBD1 on 5 matching bases. Trimming shortened V by 0 bases and J by 10 bases, and 19 bases separated the two germline ends. The CDR3 length is 17 residues. The germline V gene encodes CDR1 SNHLY and CDR2 FYNNEI. The CDR3 loop reads CASSEALPGGAGSPLHF. CDR3 sequence (DNA): TGTGCCAGCAGTGAAGCGCTTCCCGGGGGAGCCGGGTCACCCCTCCACTTT.

This clonotype was seen a few times. The chain links TRBV20-1 to TRBJ1-5; D gene uncertain. V lost 0 bases to trimming and J lost 4 bases, with 10 bases between them. The CDR3 consists of 14 residues. Germline V gene sequence: CDR1 DFQATT, CDR2 SNEGSKA (reference sequence). In DNA form, the CDR3 reads TGCAGTGCTAGAGATGTTGGGGAGAATCAGCCCCAGCATTTT. This codes for CSARDVGENQPQHF.

J is TRBJ2-3 and V is TRBV5-4; D gene unclear. Trimming left V 0 bases short and J 4 bases short, with 15 bases between. This CDR3 is built from 16 residues. In germline, CDR1 is SGHNT, CDR2 YYREEE (reference sequence). CDR3 nucleotide sequence: TGTGCCAGCAGCTTGGCCGTTCGACCCTCCCCAGATACGCAGTATTTT. Its translation: CASSLAVRPSPDTQYF.

In regard to this clonotype: A clone one base away is much larger, so this may be a read error. J is TRBJ1-3 and V is TRBV6-5; D remains ambiguous. Trimming cost V 0 bases and J 0 bases, with 9 bases left between them. Per germline, CDR1 MNHEY and CDR2 SVGAGI. This CDR3 has 16 residues. CDR3 coding DNA: TGTGCCAGCAGTTACTCGTTCCCGAGCTCTGGAAACACCATATATTTT. It yields the protein CASSYSFPSSGNTIYF.

The chain carries TRBV4-1 and TRBJ2-3, with D unresolved. The CDR3 totals 17 residues. Deletions cut 3 bases from V and 4 bases from J, with 20 bases between. Looked up from germline, CDR1 is MGHRA and CDR2 is YSYEKL. CDR3 in DNA: TGCGCCAGCAGCCAGGCTTTAGGGCGGAAGAGACCAGATACGCAGTATTTT. It encodes CASSQALGRKRPDTQYF.

The genes are TRBV10-3 and TRBJ2-1, with 7 bases lining up with TRBD1. The CDR3 is 15 amino acids. With V trimmed by 2 bases and J by 3 bases, 4 bases remained unmatched. Per the germline V gene, CDR1 is ENHRY and CDR2 is SYGVKD. CDR3 nucleotide sequence: TGTGCCATCAGTGAGCGTAGGGACAGCTACAATGAGCAGTTCTTC. Amino acids: CAISERRDSYNEQFF.

The chain links TRBV9 to TRBJ1-3; the D is unclear. The V end lost 3 bases, the J end lost 1 base, and 11 bases lay between the germline ends. Germline V gives CDR1 SGDLS, CDR2 YYNGEE. The CDR3 spans 15 residues. The CDR3 sequence: CASSADGGSGNTIYF. The CDR3 DNA is TGTGCCAGCAGCGCGGACGGAGGATCTGGAAACACCATATATTTT.

This clonotype was picked up many times. The rearrangement links TRBV2 to TRBJ2-1, with 11 bases that match TRBD2. V shed 5 bases, J shed 1 base, and the junction held 10 bases outside the gene matches. Germline V gene sequence: CDR1 SNHLY, CDR2 FYNNEI. The CDR3 is 18 amino acids. CDR3 amino acids: CASSHSKRLAGSYNEQFF. CDR3 nucleotide sequence: TGTGCCAGCAGTCACAGTAAAAGACTAGCGGGATCCTACAATGAGCAGTTCTTC.

The chain combines TRBV12-3 or TRBV12-4 with TRBJ2-7; no clear D. CDR3 size: 12 residues. V was clipped by 6 bases and J by 5 bases, with 11 bases between them. Written as DNA, the CDR3 is TGTGCCAGCAGAATCACGGCCAACGAGCAGTACTTC. Encoded protein: CASRITANEQYF.

V is TRBV5-1 and J is TRBJ2-7; 13 bases map to TRBD2. This CDR3 comprises 16 residues. The germline CDR1 and CDR2 sequences are SGHRS and YFSETQ. Germline trimming cut 6 bases from V and 1 base from J; bases unmatched to any gene: 7. DNA for the CDR3: TGCGCCAGCACCGGGACTAGCGGGGCGGGGTCCTACGAGCAGTACTTC. As protein: CASTGTSGAGSYEQYF.

Points on this clonotype: Since no conserved phenylalanine or tryptophan closes the CDR3, a read error is the likely cause. The V gene is TRBV5-1, the J gene TRBJ1-6, with TRBD1 matching 10 bases. CDR3 length equals 14 residues. The ends lost 4 bases at V and 7 bases at J; junction bases unmatched: 2. CDR1 and CDR2 (germline): SGHRS, YFSETQ. This CDR3 reads CASSPGQGNSPLHC. The CDR3 DNA reads TGCGCCAGCAGCCCGGGACAGGGGAATTCACCCCTCCACTGT.